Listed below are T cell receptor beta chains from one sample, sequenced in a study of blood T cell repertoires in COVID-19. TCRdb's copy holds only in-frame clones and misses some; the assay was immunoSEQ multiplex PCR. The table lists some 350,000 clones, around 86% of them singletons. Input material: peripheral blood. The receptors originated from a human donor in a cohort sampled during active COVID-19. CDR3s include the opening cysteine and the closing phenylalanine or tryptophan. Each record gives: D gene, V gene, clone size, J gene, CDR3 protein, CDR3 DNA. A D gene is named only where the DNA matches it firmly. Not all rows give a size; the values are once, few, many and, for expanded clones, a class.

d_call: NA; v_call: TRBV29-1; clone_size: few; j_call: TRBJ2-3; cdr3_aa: CSGTGYRADTQYF; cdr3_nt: TGCAGCGGCACAGGGTACCGCGCAGATACGCAGTATTTT
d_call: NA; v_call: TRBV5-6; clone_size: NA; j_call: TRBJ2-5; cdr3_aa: CASSAGGGWETQYF; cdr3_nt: TGTGCCAGCAGCGCAGGAGGGGGCTGGGAGACCCAGTACTTC
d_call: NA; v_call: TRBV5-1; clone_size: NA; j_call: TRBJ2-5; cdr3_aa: CASSLGPYQETQYF; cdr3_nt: TGCGCCAGCAGTCTGGGGCCTTACCAAGAGACCCAGTACTTC
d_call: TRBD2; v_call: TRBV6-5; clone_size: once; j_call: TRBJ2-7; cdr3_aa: CASSYVWGGRADEQYF; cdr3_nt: TGTGCCAGCAGTTACGTTTGGGGGGGGAGGGCTGACGAGCAGTACTTC
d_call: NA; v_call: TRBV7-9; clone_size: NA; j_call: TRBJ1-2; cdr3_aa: CASSFAGGPVSNYGYTF; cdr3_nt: TGTGCCAGCAGCTTCGCGGGGGGCCCCGTTTCAAACTATGGCTACACCTTC
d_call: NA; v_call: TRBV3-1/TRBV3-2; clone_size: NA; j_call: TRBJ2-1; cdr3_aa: CASSQGGRRKFF; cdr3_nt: TGTGCCAGCAGCCAAGGGGGCCGACGAAAGTTCTTC
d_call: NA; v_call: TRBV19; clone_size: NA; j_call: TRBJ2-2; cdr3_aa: CASSWGHVNTGELFF; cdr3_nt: TGTGCCAGTAGTTGGGGGCATGTGAACACCGGGGAGCTGTTTTTT
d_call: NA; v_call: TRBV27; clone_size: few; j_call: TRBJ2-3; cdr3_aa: CASSLAQGSRTDTQYF; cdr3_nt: TGTGCCAGCAGTTTAGCCCAGGGATCTCGCACAGATACGCAGTATTTT
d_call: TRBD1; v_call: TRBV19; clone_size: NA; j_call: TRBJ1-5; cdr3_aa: CASSTTGGAWNQPQHF; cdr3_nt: TGTGCCAGTAGCACAACAGGGGGCGCTTGGAATCAGCCCCAGCATTTT
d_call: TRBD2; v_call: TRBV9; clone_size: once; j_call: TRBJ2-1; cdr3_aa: CASSPRLAGGNDEQFF; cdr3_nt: TGTGCCAGCAGCCCCCGACTAGCGGGAGGAAATGATGAGCAGTTCTTC
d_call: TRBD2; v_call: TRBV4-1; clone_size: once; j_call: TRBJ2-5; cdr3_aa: CASSPRRIAGNQETQYF; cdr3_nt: TGCGCCAGCAGCCCCCGCCGGATAGCGGGAAACCAAGAGACCCAGTACTTC
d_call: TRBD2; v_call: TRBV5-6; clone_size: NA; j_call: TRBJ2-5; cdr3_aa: CASSLGVAGPGPETQYF; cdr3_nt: TGTGCCAGCAGCTTGGGAGTAGCGGGACCCGGGCCAGAGACCCAGTACTTC
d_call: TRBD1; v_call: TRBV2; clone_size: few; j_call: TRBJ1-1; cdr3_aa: CASSGGGPRNTEAFF; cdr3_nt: TGTGCCAGCAGTGGAGGGGGCCCGAGGAACACTGAAGCTTTCTTT
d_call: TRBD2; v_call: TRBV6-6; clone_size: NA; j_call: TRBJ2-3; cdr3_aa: CASRKLAGGADTQYF; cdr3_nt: TGTGCCAGCAGAAAGCTAGCGGGGGGGGCAGATACGCAGTATTTT
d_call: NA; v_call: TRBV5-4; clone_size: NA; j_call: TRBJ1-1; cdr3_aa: CASSLHAGINTEAFF; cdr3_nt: TGTGCCAGCAGCTTGCATGCGGGGATTAACACTGAAGCTTTCTTT
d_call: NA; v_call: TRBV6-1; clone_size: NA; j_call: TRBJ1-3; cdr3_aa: CASSETGGNTIYF; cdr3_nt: TGTGCCAGCAGTGAAACTGGAGGCAACACCATATATTTT
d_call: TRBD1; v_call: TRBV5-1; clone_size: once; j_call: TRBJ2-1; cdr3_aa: CASSRFADRSSYNEQFF; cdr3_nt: TGCGCCAGCAGCCGATTCGCGGACAGGAGCTCCTACAATGAGCAGTTCTTC
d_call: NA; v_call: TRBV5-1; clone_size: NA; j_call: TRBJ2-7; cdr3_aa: CASNQGSDEQYF; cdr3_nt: TGCGCCAGCAACCAGGGGAGCGACGAGCAGTACTTC
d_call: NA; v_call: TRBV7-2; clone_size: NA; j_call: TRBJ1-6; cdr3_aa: CASSPQASYNSPLHF; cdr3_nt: TGTGCCAGCAGCCCACAGGCCTCCTATAATTCACCCCTCCACTTT
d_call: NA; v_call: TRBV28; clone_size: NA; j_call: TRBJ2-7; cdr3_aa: CASSLESRGTTYEQYF; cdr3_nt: TGTGCCAGCAGTTTAGAGTCTAGGGGCACCACCTACGAGCAGTACTTC
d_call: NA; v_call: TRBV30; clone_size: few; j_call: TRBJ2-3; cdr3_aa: CAWRQDYELTDTQYF; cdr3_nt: TGTGCCTGGAGGCAAGACTATGAACTAACAGATACGCAGTATTTT
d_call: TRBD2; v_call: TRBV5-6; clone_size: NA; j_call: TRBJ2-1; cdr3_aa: CASSPGLAGVSSYNEQFF; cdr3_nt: TGTGCCAGCAGCCCGGGACTAGCGGGAGTGAGCTCCTACAATGAGCAGTTCTTC
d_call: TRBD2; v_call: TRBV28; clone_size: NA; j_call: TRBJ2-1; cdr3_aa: CASSLGGRGKDEQFF; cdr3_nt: TGTGCCAGCAGTTTAGGCGGGAGGGGAAAAGATGAGCAGTTCTTC
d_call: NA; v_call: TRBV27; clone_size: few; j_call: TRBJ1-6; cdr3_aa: CASSPSGRNSPLHF; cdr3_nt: TGTGCCAGCAGTCCCTCGGGGAGGAATTCACCCCTCCACTTT
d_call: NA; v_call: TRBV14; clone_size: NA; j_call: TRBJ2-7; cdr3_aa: CASSQGGGSNSYEQYF; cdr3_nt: TGTGCCAGCAGCCAGGGAGGGGGGTCCAACTCCTACGAGCAGTACTTC
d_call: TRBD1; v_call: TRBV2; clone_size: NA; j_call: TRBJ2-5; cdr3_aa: CASVGQGGGETQYF; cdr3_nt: TGTGCCAGCGTCGGACAGGGCGGCGGGGAGACCCAGTACTTC
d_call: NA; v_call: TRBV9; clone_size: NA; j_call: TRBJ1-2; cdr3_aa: CASSLHRDNNYGYTF; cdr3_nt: TGTGCCAGCAGCTTACACCGGGACAACAACTATGGCTACACCTTC
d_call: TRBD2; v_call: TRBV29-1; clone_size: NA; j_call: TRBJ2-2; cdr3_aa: CSVAASGGGLEELFF; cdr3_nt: TGCAGCGTAGCAGCTAGCGGGGGGGGATTAGAGGAGCTGTTTTTT
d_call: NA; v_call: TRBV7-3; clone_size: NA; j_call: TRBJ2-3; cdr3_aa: CASSPDPGGTDTQYF; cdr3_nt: TGTGCCAGCAGCCCCGATCCAGGGGGCACAGATACGCAGTATTTT
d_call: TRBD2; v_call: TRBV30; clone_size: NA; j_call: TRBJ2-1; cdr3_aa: CALRESGTSKDEQFF; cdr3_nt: TGTGCCTTACGAGAAAGCGGGACTAGTAAGGATGAGCAGTTCTTC
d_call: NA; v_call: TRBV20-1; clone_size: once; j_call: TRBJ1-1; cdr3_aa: CSGRSTEAFF; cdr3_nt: TGCAGTGGGAGGAGCACTGAAGCTTTCTTT
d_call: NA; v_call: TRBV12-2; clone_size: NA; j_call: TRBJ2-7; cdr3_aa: CASRLFIWVLAELYEQYF; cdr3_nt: TGTGCAAGTCGCTTATTTATCTGGGTACTAGCGGAACTCTACGAGCAGTACTTC
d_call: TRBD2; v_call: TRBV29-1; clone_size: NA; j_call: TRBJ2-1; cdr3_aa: CSVFIAGGSYNEQFF; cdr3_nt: TGCAGCGTTTTTATAGCGGGAGGCTCCTACAATGAGCAGTTCTTC
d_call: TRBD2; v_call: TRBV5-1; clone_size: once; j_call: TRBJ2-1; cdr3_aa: CASSLAPSGGAYNEQFF; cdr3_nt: TGCGCCAGCAGCTTGGCCCCGAGCGGGGGGGCCTACAATGAGCAGTTCTTC
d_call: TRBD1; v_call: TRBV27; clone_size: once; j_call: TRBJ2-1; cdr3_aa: CASSSDRGVNNEQFF; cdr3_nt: TGTGCCAGCAGTTCCGACAGGGGGGTTAACAATGAGCAGTTCTTC
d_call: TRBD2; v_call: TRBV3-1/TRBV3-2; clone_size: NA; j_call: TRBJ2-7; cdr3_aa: CASSQEPGGGEQYF; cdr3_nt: TGTGCCAGCAGCCAAGAGCCGGGGGGGGGAGAGCAGTACTTC
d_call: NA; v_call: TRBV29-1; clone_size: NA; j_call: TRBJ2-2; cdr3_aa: CSVDPSGTGELFF; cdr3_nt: TGCAGCGTTGATCCGTCGGGCACCGGGGAGCTGTTTTTT
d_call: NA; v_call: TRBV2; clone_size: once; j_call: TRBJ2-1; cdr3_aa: CASSGYGFNEQFF; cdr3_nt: TGTGCCAGCAGTGGGTACGGGTTCAATGAGCAGTTCTTC
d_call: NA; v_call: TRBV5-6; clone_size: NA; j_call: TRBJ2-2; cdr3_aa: CASSLQGSNTGELFF; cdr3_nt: TGTGCCAGCAGCTTGCAGGGGTCTAACACCGGGGAGCTGTTTTTT
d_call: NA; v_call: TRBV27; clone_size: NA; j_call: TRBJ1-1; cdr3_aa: CASSLSANTEAFF; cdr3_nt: TGTGCCAGCAGTTTATCAGCAAACACTGAAGCTTTCTTT
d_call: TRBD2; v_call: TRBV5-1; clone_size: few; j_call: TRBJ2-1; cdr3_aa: CASSPSGEGQFF; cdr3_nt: TGCGCCAGCAGCCCGAGCGGGGAGGGGCAGTTCTTC
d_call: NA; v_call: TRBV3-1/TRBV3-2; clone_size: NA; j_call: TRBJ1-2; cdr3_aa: CASSLKPTGLGGYTF; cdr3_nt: TGTGCCAGCAGCCTCAAACCGACAGGCCTGGGAGGCTACACCTTC